This T cell receptor (beta chain) was recorded in a study of CD8 T cells in ankylosing spondylitis. V was trimmed by 7 bases and J by 1 base, leaving 10 bases between them. The germline V gene has CDR1 MNHNS and CDR2 SASEGT. CDR3 length equals 13 residues. In TCRdb, the 5' RACE reads were re-called with MiXCR into one record per CDR3 protein. The data hold around 440,000 distinct CDR3 sequences, with roughly 17% observed a single time. Remarks on this clonotype: The antigen is not known.

Whole-study findings and limits: Disease-linked clones were CD8+ and relatively rare in peripheral blood. Significant enrichment of disease-linked clones was reported in matched ankylosing spondylitis synovial fluid. Seemingly distinctive of ankylosing spondylitis blood was a TCR beta motif formed by eight highly homologous variants.

This sequence joins TRBV6-1 and TRBJ2-5; a possible D gene is TRBD2 (5 bases). Input material: blood, either unsorted or a sorted T cell fraction (not recorded which). This TCR was recovered from a male donor with ankylosing spondylitis. DNA for the CDR3: TGTGCCAGCAAAACTAGACCCCAAGAGACCCAGTACTTC. Amino acid sequence: CASKTRPQETQYF.